This TCR beta chain is from a study of molecular identifiers for immune sequencing clone quantification. Germline V gene lookup returns CDR1 MGHRA and CDR2 YSYEKL. The V end was cut by 0 bases, the J end by 6 bases, with 12 bases between. The CDR3 is 15 amino acids. Ten or more counts support this clonotype. Each CDR3 protein gets one entry after TCRdb re-called the PCR reads with MiXCR. The table has tens of thousands of distinct CDR3 sequences, roughly 15% seen once. The specimen sequenced was naive CD8+ T cells from blood, with Jurkat cell RNA spiked in. Regarding subset: FACS-sorted CD8+CD4-CCR7+CD45RA+ naive T cells. The TCR sequence derives from a human donor in good health. Some libraries in this study had Jurkat cell RNA spiked in. The gene calls are TRBV4-1 and TRBJ2-1, with a possible D match to TRBD2 (6 bases). CDR3 protein: CASSQDPYGGNEQFF. The CDR3 DNA is TGCGCCAGCAGCCAAGATCCGTACGGGGGCAATGAGCAGTTCTTC.